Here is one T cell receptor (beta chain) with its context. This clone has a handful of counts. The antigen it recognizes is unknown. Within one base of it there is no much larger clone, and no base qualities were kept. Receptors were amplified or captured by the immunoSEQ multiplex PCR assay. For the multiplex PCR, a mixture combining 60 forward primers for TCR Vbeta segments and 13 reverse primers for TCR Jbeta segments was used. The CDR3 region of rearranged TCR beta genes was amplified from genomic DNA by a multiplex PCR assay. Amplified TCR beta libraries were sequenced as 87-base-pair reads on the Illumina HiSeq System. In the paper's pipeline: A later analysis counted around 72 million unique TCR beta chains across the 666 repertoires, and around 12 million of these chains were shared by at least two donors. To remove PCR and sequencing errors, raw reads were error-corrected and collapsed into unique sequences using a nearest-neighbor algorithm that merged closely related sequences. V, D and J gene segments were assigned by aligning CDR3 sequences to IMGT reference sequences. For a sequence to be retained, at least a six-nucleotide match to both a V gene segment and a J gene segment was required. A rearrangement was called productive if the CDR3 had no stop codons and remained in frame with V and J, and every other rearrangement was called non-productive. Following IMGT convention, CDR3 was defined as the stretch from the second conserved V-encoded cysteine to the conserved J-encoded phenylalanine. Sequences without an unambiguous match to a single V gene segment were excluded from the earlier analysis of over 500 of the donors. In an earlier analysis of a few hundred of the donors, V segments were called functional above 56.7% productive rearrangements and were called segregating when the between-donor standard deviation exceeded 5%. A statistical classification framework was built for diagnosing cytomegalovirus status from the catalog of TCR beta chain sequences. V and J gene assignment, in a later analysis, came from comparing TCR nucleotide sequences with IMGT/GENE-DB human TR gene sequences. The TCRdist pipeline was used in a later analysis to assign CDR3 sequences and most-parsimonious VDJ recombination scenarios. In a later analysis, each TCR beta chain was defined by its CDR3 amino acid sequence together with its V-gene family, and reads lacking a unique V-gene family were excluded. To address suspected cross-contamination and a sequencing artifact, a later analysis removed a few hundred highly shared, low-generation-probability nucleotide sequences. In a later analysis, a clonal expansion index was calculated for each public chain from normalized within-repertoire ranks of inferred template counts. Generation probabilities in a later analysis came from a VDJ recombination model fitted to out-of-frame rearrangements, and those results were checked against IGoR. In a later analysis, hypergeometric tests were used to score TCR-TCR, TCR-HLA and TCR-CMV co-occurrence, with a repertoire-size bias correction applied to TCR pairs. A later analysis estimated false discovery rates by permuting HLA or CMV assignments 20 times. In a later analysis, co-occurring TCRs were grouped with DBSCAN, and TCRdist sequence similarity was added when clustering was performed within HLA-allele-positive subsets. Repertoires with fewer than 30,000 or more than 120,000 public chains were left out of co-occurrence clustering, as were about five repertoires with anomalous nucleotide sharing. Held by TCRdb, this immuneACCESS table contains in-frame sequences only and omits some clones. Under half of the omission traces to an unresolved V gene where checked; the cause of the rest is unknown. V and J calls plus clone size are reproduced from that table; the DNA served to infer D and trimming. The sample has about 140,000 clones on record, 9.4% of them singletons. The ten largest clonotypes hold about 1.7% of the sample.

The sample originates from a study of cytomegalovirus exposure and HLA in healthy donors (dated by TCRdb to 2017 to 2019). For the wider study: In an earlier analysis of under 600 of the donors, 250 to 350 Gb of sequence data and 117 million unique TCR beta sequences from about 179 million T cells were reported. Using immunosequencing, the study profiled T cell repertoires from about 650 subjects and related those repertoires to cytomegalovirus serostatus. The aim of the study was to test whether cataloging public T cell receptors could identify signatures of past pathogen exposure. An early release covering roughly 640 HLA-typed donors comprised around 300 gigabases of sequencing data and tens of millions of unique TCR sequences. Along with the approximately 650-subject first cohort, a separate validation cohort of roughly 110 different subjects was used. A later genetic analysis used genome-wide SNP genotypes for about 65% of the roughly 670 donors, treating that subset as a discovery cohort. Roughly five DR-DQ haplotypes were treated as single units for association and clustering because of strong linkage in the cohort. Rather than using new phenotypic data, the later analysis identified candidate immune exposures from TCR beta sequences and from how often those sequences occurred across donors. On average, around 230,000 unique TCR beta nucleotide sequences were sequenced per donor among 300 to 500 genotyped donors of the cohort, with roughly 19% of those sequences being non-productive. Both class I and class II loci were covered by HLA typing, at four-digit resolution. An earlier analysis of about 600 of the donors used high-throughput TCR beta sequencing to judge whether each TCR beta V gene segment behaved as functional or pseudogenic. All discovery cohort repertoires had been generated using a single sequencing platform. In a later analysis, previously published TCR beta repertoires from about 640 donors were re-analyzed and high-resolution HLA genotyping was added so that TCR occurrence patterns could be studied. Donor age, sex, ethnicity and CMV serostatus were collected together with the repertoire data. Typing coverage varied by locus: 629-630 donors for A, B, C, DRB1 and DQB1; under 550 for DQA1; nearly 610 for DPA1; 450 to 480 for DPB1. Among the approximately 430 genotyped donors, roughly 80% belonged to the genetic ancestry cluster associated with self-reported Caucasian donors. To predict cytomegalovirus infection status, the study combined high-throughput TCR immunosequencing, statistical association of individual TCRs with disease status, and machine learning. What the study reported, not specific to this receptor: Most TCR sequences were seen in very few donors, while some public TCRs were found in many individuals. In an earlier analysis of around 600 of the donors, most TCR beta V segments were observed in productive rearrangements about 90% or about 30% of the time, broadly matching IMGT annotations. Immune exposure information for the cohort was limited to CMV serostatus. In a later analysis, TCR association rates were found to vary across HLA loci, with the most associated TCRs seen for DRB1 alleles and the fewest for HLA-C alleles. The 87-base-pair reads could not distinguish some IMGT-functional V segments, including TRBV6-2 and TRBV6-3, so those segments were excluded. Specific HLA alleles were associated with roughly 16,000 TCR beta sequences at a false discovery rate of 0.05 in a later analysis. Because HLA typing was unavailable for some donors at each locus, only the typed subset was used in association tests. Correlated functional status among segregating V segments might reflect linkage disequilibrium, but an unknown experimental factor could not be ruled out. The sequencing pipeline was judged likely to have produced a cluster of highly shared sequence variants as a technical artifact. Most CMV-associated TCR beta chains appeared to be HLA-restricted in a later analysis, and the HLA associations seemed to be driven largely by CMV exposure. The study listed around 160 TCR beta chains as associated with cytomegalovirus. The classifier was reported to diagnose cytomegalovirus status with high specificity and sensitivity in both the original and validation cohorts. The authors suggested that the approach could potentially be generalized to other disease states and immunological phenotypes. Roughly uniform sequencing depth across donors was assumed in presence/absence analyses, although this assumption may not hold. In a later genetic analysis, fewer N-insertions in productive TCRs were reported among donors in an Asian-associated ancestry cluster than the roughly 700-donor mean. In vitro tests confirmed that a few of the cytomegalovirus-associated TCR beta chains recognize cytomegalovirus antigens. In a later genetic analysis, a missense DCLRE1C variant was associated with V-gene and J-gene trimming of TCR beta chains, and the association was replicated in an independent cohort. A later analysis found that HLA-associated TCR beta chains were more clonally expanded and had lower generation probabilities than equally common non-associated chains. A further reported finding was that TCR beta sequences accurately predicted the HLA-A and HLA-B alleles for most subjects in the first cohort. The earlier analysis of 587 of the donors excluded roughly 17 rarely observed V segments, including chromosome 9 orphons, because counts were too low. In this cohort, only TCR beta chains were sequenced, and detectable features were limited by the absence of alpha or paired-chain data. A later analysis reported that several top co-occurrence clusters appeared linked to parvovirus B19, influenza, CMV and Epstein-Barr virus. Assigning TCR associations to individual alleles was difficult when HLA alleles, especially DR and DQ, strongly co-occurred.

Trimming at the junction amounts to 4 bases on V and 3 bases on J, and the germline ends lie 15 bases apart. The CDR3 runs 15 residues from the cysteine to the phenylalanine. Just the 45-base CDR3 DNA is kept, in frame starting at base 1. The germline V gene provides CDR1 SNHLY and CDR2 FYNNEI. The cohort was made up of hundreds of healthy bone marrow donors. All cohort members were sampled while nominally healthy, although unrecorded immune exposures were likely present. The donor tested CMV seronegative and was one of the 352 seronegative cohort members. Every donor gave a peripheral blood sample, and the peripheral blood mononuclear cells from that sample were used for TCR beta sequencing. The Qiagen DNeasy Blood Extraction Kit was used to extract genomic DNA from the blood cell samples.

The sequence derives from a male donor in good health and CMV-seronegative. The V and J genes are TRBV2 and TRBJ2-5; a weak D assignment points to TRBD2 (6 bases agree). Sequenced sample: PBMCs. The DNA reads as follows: TGTGCCAGCAGTGGGACTGGACGGGGGAAAGAGACCCAGTACTTC. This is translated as CASSGTGRGKETQYF.